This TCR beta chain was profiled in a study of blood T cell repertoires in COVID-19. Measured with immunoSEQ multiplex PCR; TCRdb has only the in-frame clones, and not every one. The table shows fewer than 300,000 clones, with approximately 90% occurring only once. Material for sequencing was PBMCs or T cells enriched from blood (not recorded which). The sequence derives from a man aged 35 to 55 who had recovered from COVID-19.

CDR3 protein: CASSYLQGAESSPLHF. CDR3 coding DNA: TGTGCCAGCAGTTACTTACAGGGGGCGGAGAGTTCACCCCTCCACTTT. V gene TRBV6-5 combines with J gene TRBJ1-6; TRBD1 matches 9 bases. Looked up from germline, CDR1 is MNHEY and CDR2 is SVGAGI. V lost 1 base, J lost 9 bases, and 7 bases stayed unmatched. This CDR3 is 16 amino acids long.